Shown below are 24 T cell receptor beta chains from a single sample sequenced in a study of OX40 agonist ivuxolimab in advanced cancers. The table came from immunoSEQ multiplex PCR; TCRdb's copy has only in-frame clones and leaves some out. The profile shows 72,000 or so clones, just over 85% of them singletons. Sequencing was performed on CD4+ or CD8+ T cells sorted from blood, taken in a trial of the OX40 agonist ivuxolimab. The receptor source for this set is an adult with an advanced solid tumor such as melanoma, head and neck, liver or kidney cancer.

This clone was counted a single time. The junction shows a germline mismatch at one end, possibly a read error. The chain employs TRBV6-1 and TRBJ1-2; 7 positions match TRBD1. The germline V gene has CDR1 MNHNS and CDR2 SASEGT. The CDR3 has 16 residues. CDR3 protein: CAISEPGEQGDYGYTF. The CDR3 DNA follows: TGTGCCATCAGTGAGCCCGGGGAGCAGGGGGACTATGGCTACACCTTC.

V is TRBV7-2 and J is TRBJ2-5; either TRBD1 or TRBD2 may supply D (5 bases each). This CDR3 contains 15 residues. Trimming removed 5 bases at V and 4 bases at J, with 17 bases between. Germline V gene data show CDR1 as SGHTA and CDR2 as FQGNSA. The DNA of the CDR3 is TGTGCCAGCAGCCCCCGAGGCCATGGGGGAGAGACCCAGTACTTC. Translation: CASSPRGHGGETQYF.

The rearrangement links TRBV19 to TRBJ2-2, with unresolved D. V dropped 0 bases and J dropped 0 bases, with 11 bases sitting between them. This CDR3 is 17 amino acids long. CDR1 and CDR2 (germline): LNHDA, SQIVND (reference sequence). This chain's CDR3 is CASSIDPSQANTGELFF. The CDR3 bases are TGTGCCAGTAGTATAGATCCCTCGCAGGCGAACACCGGGGAGCTGTTTTTT.

This chain joins TRBV5-4 and TRBJ2-7; TRBD2 aligns across 13 bases. V lost 3 bases and J lost 0; bases outside the gene matches: 3. Looked up from germline, CDR1 is SGHNT and CDR2 is YYREEE (reference sequence). CDR3 size: 16 residues. CDR3 sequence (DNA): TGTGCCAGCAGCTGGGGACTAGCGGGGAGCTCCTACGAGCAGTACTTC. Its protein is CASSWGLAGSSYEQYF. Variable domain in full (rest from reference TRBV5-4 and TRBJ2-7): ETGVTQSPTHLIKTRGQQVTLRCSSQSGHNTVSWYQQALGQGPQFIFQYYREEENGRGNFPPRFSGLQFPNYSSELNVNALELDDSALYLCASSWGLAGSSYEQYFGPGTRLTVT.

The chain joins TRBV7-2 to TRBJ1-1; no firm D call. CDR3 length: 16 amino acids. The V gene's germline CDR1 is SGHTA and CDR2 FQGNSA. V was pared by 3 bases and J by 1 base, with 15 bases between. CDR3 nucleotides: TGTGCCAGCAGCTTCCCGGGGAGGGCCACGAACACTGAAGCTTTCTTT. It codes for CASSFPGRATNTEAFF. The full variable domain, rest sourced from reference TRBV7-2 and TRBJ1-1, is GAGVSQSPSNKVTEKGKDVELRCDPISGHTALYWYRQSLGQGLEFLIYFQGNSAPDKSGLPSDRFSAERTGGSVSTLTIQRTQQEDSAVYLCASSFPGRATNTEAFFGQGTRLTVV.

The chain has TRBV6-5 and TRBJ1-4; no clear D gene. Germline assignment: CDR1 MNHEY and CDR2 SVGAGI. CDR3 length: 12 amino acids. V lost 6 bases, J lost 6 bases, and 8 bases lay in between. DNA of the CDR3: TGTGCCAGCAGCCCGAGGGATGAAAAACTGTTTTTT. Translated, it gives CASSPRDEKLFF.

This sequence joins TRBV4-1 and TRBJ2-5; 12 nucleotides agree with TRBD2. This CDR3 comprises 16 residues. V lost 0 bases and J lost 6; bases outside the gene matches: 5. CDR1 and CDR2 from the germline V gene are MGHRA and YSYEKL. The CDR3 region is CASSQDLLAGGQTQYF. The DNA of the CDR3 is TGCGCCAGCAGCCAAGACTTGCTAGCGGGAGGGCAGACCCAGTACTTC.

This clone occurred once. The chain has TRBV28 and TRBJ2-1; 9 bases are shared with TRBD1. Germline V CDR1 and CDR2: MDHEN, SYDVKM. The CDR3 contains 16 residues. V was clipped by 6 bases and J by 4 bases; unmatched bases: 10. The CDR3, as DNA: TGTGCCAGCAGGACATTCCGGGACAGGGTATACAATGAGCAGTTCTTC. As protein: CASRTFRDRVYNEQFF.

The J gene is TRBJ2-1, the V gene TRBV5-4; D not certain. The V gene's germline CDR1 is SGHNT and CDR2 YYREEE (reference sequence). The CDR3 spans 13 residues. Trimming took off 4 bases at V and 10 bases at J, with 15 bases between the two ends. The DNA for the CDR3 is TGTGCCAGCAGCCCCCCCCGATCTAGGGAGCAGTTCTTC. This encodes CASSPPRSREQFF. Filled out from reference TRBV5-4 and TRBJ2-1, the complete variable domain reads ETGVTQSPTHLIKTRGQQVTLRCSSQSGHNTVSWYQQALGQGPQFIFQYYREEENGRGNFPPRFSGLQFPNYSSELNVNALELDDSALYLCASSPPRSREQFFGPGTRLTVL.

About this clone: One end of the junction is discordant with germline, which a read error may explain. This specimen includes other DNA sequences encoding the same CDR3. The chain uses TRBV13 and TRBJ1-4, with D possibly TRBD1 on 5 matching bases. The CDR3 is made up of 13 amino acids. Germline V gives CDR1 PRHDT, CDR2 FYEKMQ (reference sequence). CDR3 nucleotide sequence: TGTGCCAGCAGCTTGAGGGGATCTGAAAAATTGTTTTTT. Protein sequence: CASSLRGSEKLFF.

The rearrangement links TRBV28 to TRBJ1-2; D remains ambiguous. CDR3 length: 12 residues. Germline values: CDR1 MDHEN, CDR2 SYDVKM. Trimming pared 5 bases from V and 8 bases from J, leaving 12 bases between. CDR3 DNA sequence: TGTGCCAGCAGTCTAATAACCAGGGGCTACACCTTC. Protein sequence: CASSLITRGYTF.

The gene calls are TRBV2 and TRBJ1-2, with D possibly being TRBD1 (6 bases). The CDR3 covers 13 residues. The V and J ends lost 5 bases and 4 bases respectively, with 11 bases between them. Germline loops: CDR1 SNHLY, CDR2 FYNNEI. The CDR3 DNA is TGTGCCAGCAGTCTTGGACAGTTCTATGGCTACACCTTC. Amino acid sequence: CASSLGQFYGYTF.

The chain employs TRBV28 and TRBJ2-2, with D possibly TRBD1 on 6 matching bases. Germline V gene lookup returns CDR1 MDHEN and CDR2 SYDVKM. The CDR3 sequence is 18 residues long. V was shortened by 5 bases and J by 5 bases, with 24 bases between the two germline ends. As DNA, the CDR3 is TGTGCCAGCAGTACCCCGACAGGTAGAATGGCAGGAACCGGGGAGCTGTTTTTT. Its protein is CASSTPTGRMAGTGELFF.

The gene calls are TRBV29-1 and TRBJ2-2; D gene ambiguous. The V and J ends lost 4 bases and 5 bases respectively, with 5 bases between them. The CDR3 runs to 11 residues. Per the germline V gene, CDR1 is SQVTM and CDR2 is ANQGSEA. This chain's CDR3 is CSVGDTGELFF. CDR3 sequence (DNA): TGCAGCGTTGGGGATACCGGGGAGCTGTTTTTT.

V gene TRBV2 combines with J gene TRBJ2-7, with D possibly matching TRBD2 (5 bases). The V gene's germline CDR1 is SNHLY and CDR2 FYNNEI. CDR3 length: 13 amino acids. Trimming stripped 6 bases from V and 2 bases from J, with 11 bases between. The CDR3 DNA follows: TGTGCCAGCAGCTACGAGGGAGCCTACGAGCAGTACTTC. This sequence encodes CASSYEGAYEQYF.

The chain combines TRBV2 with TRBJ1-5; D gene ambiguous. Trimming took 6 bases from V and 2 from J, leaving 11 bases between them. Germline V gives CDR1 SNHLY, CDR2 FYNNEI. The CDR3 covers 14 residues. As DNA, the CDR3 is TGTGCCAGCAGCGCGACCCAGGGCAATCAGCCCCAGCATTTT. Its translation is CASSATQGNQPQHF.

This clone was detected a few times. This chain links TRBV11-2 with TRBJ1-2; D possibly corresponds to TRBD1 (5 bases). V was clipped by 3 bases and J by 4 bases, with 15 bases between them. Germline V lookup: CDR1 SGHAT, CDR2 FQNNGV. This CDR3 has 15 residues. CDR3 nucleotide sequence: TGTGCCAGCAGCTTCGCTCCAGGGTCTGGCTATGGCTACACCTTC. Encoded protein: CASSFAPGSGYGYTF.

The chain recombines TRBV12-1 with TRBJ2-5. TRBV12-1 is noted as a pseudogene. The CDR3 extends over 19 amino acids. CDR3 protein: CASSPEGYSARLRKETQYF. The CDR3 nucleotides read TGTGCCAGCAGCCCAGAGGGGTACAGCGCCCGCCTGAGAAAAGAGACCCAGTACTTC.

This chain connects TRBV30 to TRBJ2-7; tentative D call: TRBD1 (5 bases). The CDR3 has 12 residues. V shed 1 base and J shed 13 bases, with 17 bases lying between them. Germline CDR1 is GTSNPN and CDR2 is SVGIG (reference sequence). CDR3 nucleotide sequence: TGTGCCTGGAGTGGGGAAATGGGGCAGGAATACTTC. This encodes CAWSGEMGQEYF.

The V gene is TRBV6-5, the J gene TRBJ1-6; D may be TRBD1 (5 bases). CDR1 MNHEY and CDR2 SVGAGI come from the germline V gene. The CDR3 sequence is 15 residues long. V was trimmed by 2 bases and J by 1 base, leaving 6 bases between them. CDR3 amino acids: CASSYRGSYNSPLHF. The CDR3 DNA follows: TGTGCCAGCAGTTACAGGGGATCCTATAATTCACCCCTCCACTTT.

This clone was picked up a small number of times. This chain joins TRBV6-1 and TRBJ1-5; the D is unclear. Germline V CDR1 and CDR2: MNHNS, SASEGT. The CDR3 has 14 amino acids. V was pared by 5 bases and J by 1 base, with 9 bases between. This CDR3 is CASSSPSSNQPQHF. The CDR3 coding sequence is TGTGCCAGCAGTTCACCATCGAGCAATCAGCCCCAGCATTTT.

This chain joins TRBV6-6 and TRBJ1-6; weak D call: TRBD1 (5 bases). The CDR3 is 14 amino acids. Germline CDR1 reads MNHNY; CDR2 reads SVGAGI (reference sequence). Trimming removed 2 bases at V and 8 bases at J, with 10 bases between. CDR3 protein: CASSYQGRDSPLHF. The CDR3 nucleotides read TGTGCCAGCAGTTACCAGGGACGAGATTCACCCCTCCACTTT.

V usage is TRBV5-1 and J usage is TRBJ2-1; D is undetermined. CDR1 and CDR2 (germline): SGHRS, YFSETQ. V shed 4 bases and J shed 7 bases, with 12 bases lying between them. This CDR3 comprises 13 residues. The DNA of the CDR3 is TGCGCCAGCAGCATCCAAGTAACTAATGAGCAGTTCTTC. This codes for CASSIQVTNEQFF.

This clone was counted once. V usage is TRBV5-1 and J usage is TRBJ1-1; perhaps TRBD1 as D (6 bases). CDR3 length: 17 amino acids. V dropped 5 bases and J dropped 7 bases, with 27 bases sitting between them. The germline CDR1 and CDR2 sequences are SGHRS and YFSETQ. The CDR3 region has the DNA TGCGCCAGCAGACGGGCCTATCGAAATCCAGGGGAGGATGAAGCTTTCTTT. It encodes CASRRAYRNPGEDEAFF.